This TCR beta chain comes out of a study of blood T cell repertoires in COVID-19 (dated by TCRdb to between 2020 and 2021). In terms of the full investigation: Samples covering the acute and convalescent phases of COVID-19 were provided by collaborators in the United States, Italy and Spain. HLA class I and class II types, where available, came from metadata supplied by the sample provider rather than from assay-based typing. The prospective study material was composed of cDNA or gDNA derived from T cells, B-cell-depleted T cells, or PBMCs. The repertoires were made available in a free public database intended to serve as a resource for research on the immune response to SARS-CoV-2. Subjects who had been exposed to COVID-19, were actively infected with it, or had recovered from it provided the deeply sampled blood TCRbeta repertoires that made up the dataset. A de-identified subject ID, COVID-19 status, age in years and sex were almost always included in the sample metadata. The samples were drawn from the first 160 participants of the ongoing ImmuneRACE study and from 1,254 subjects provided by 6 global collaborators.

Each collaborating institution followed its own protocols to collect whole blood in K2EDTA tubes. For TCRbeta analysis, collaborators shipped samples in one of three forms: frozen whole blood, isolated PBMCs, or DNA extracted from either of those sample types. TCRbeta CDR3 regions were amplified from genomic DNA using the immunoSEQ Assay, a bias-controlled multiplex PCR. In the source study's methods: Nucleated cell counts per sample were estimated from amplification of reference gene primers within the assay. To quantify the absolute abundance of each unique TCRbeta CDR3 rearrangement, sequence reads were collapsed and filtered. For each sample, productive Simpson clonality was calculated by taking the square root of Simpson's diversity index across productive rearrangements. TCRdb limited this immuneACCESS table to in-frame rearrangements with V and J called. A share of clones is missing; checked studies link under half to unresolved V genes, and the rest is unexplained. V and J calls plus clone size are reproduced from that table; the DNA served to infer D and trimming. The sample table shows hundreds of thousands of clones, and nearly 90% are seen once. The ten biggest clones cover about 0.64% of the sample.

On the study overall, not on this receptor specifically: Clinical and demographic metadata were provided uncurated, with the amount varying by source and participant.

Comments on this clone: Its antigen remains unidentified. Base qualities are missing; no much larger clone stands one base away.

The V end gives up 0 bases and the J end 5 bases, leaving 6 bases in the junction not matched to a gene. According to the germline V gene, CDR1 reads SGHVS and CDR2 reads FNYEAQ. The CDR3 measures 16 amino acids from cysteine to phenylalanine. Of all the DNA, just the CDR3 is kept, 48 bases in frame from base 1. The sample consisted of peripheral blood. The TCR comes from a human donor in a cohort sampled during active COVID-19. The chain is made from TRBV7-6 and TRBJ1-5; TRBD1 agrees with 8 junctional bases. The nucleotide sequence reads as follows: TGTGCCAGCAGCTTAGCGCGACAGGGGAACCATCAGCCCCAGCATTTT. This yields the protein CASSLARQGNHQPQHF. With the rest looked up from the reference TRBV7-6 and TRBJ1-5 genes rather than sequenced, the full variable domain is GAGVSQSPRYKVTKRGQDVALRCDPISGHVSLYWYRQALGQGPEFLTYFNYEAQQDKSGLPNDRFSAERPEGSISTLTIQRTEQRDSAMYRCASSLARQGNHQPQHFGDGTRLSIL.